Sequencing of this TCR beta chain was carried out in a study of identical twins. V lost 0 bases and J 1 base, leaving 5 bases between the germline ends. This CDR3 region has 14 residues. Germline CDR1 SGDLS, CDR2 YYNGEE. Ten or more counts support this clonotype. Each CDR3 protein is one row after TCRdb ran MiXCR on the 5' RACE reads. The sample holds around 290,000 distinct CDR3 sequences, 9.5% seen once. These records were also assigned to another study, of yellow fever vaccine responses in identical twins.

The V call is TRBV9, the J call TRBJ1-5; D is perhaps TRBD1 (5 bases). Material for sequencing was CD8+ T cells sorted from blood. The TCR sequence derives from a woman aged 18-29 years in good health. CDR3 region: CASSVGGSNQPQHF. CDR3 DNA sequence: TGTGCCAGCAGCGTAGGGGGCAGCAATCAGCCCCAGCATTTT.